The 15 T cell receptor beta chains given below trace back to one sample, sequenced in a study of blood T cells in healthy people across ages. Using a J-beta primer mix together with a sample-barcoded 5' primer, a second PCR was run for about 7 to 12 cycles. TCRdb itself ran the 5' RACE reads through MiXCR, one entry per CDR3 protein. This repertoire shows about 640,000 distinct CDR3 sequences, 45% to 65% found once; its top ten account for more than 35%. The sample taken for sequencing was blood. These receptors were obtained from a man in his fifties or sixties in good health.

In its sample, this clonotype was seen a few times. CDR3: CASSESSPLVLAGYNEQFF. Written as DNA, the CDR3 is TGCGCCAGCAGTGAGTCTTCTCCCCTCGTACTAGCGGGGTACAATGAGCAGTTCTTC. The V gene is TRBV10-2, the J gene TRBJ2-1; 10 bases match TRBD2. This CDR3 is built from 19 residues. J lost 4 bases, V lost 0 bases, and 12 bases had no gene match. In germline, CDR1 is WSHSY, CDR2 SAAADI.

V usage is TRBV20-1 and J usage is TRBJ1-5, with D tentatively TRBD1 (6 bases). Trimming removed 3 bases from V and 6 bases from J, with 15 bases in between. The V gene's germline CDR1 is DFQATT and CDR2 SNEGSKA (reference sequence). The CDR3 loop spans 14 amino acids. This CDR3 reads CSARVTGARQPQHF. CDR3 DNA: TGCAGTGCTAGGGTGACAGGCGCTCGTCAGCCCCAGCATTTT.

This chain uses TRBV5-1 with TRBJ2-7, with a tentative D call TRBD1 (6 bases). Germline V gene sequence: CDR1 SGHRS, CDR2 YFSETQ. V was cut by 4 bases and J by 5 bases, with 16 bases left in between. The CDR3 has 14 amino acids. CDR3 DNA: TGCGCCAGCAGCCCGCTTACAGGGAACCACGAGCAGTACTTC. Protein product: CASSPLTGNHEQYF.

The rearrangement links TRBV29-1 to TRBJ1-2; D not certain. CDR1 and CDR2 (germline): SQVTM, ANQGSEA. The CDR3 is 12 amino acids. The ends were cut back, 7 bases at V and 2 bases at J, with 11 bases in the middle. The CDR3, as DNA: TGCAGCGGAAGAGAACAGAACTATGGCTACACCTTC. Its translation is CSGREQNYGYTF.

CDR3 coding DNA: TGCAGCGTTGAAGACCCCCTAGCGGGGGCCTTCCAAGAGACCCAGTACTTC. It codes for CSVEDPLAGAFQETQYF. This rearrangement joins TRBV29-1 to TRBJ2-5, with 10 bases lining up with TRBD2. Unmatched junction bases numbered 8, after V lost 0 bases and J lost 1 base. From germline, CDR1 is SQVTM and CDR2 ANQGSEA. The CDR3 runs 17 residues.

CDR3 residues: CSARGTGSVIQYF. The CDR3 DNA reads as TGCAGTGCTAGAGGGACAGGGTCGGTCATTCAGTACTTC. The chain combines TRBV20-1 with TRBJ2-4; 8 bases are a match to TRBD1. This CDR3 comprises 13 residues. Looked up from germline, CDR1 is DFQATT and CDR2 is SNEGSKA (reference sequence). Trimming took 1 base from V and 9 from J; bases not matched to a gene: 5.

The chain recombines TRBV2 with TRBJ2-3; 14 nucleotides match TRBD2. The CDR3 contains 16 residues. CDR1 SNHLY and CDR2 FYNNEI come from the germline V gene. Trimming at V came to 5 bases and at J to 4 bases, leaving 5 bases not matched to a gene. The CDR3 protein is CASSTWTSGGSDTQYF. The CDR3 region has the DNA TGTGCCAGCAGTACCTGGACTAGCGGGGGGTCAGATACGCAGTATTTT.

The V call is TRBV29-1, the J call TRBJ2-5; TRBD2 matches 7 bases. Germline CDR1 reads SQVTM; CDR2 reads ANQGSEA. The ends lost 0 bases at V and 4 bases at J; junction bases unmatched: 11. The CDR3 runs 16 residues. CDR3 bases: TGCAGCGTTGAAGATCCTGGGCGGGGGAGGAGAGAGACCCAGTACTTC. Translation: CSVEDPGRGRRETQYF.

The V and J genes are TRBV5-4 and TRBJ2-7; D call uncertain. V lost 0 bases and J 0 bases, leaving 7 bases between the germline ends. The CDR3 is made up of 14 amino acids. The V gene's germline CDR1 is SGHNT and CDR2 YYREEE (reference sequence). In DNA, the CDR3 is TGTGCCAGCAGCTTGGACCAGGTCTCCTACGAGCAGTACTTC. Its translation is CASSLDQVSYEQYF.

V and J are TRBV5-1 and TRBJ2-1; TRBD1 or TRBD2 may be the D gene (5 bases each). V lost 6 bases and J 4 bases, leaving 14 bases between the germline ends. Germline V gene data show CDR1 as SGHRS and CDR2 as YFSETQ. This CDR3 region has 14 residues. The CDR3 protein is CASTGTALYNEQFF. The CDR3 region has the DNA TGCGCCAGCACCGGGACGGCCCTTTACAATGAGCAGTTCTTC.

The rearrangement joins TRBV27 to TRBJ1-5, with 8 bases fitting TRBD1. The CDR3 is 15 residues long. Germline V gene lookup returns CDR1 MNHEY and CDR2 SMNVEV (reference sequence). V gave up 6 bases and J gave up 2 bases; unmatched junction bases: 6. Here the CDR3 DNA reads TGTGCCAGCAGAGACAGGGGTCGGGGCAATCAGCCCCAGCATTTT. Protein sequence: CASRDRGRGNQPQHF.

The J gene is TRBJ2-7, the V gene TRBV6-5, with 11 positions matching TRBD1. Trimming removed 0 bases from V and 4 bases from J; junction bases left unmatched: 5. Germline V gene data show CDR1 as MNHEY and CDR2 as SVGAGI. The CDR3 loop spans 16 amino acids. CDR3 coding DNA: TGTGCCAGCAGTTACTCGAGGGACAGGGGGGCGTACGAGCAGTACTTC. It is translated as CASSYSRDRGAYEQYF.

The chain carries TRBV2 and TRBJ1-1, with D unresolved. Looked up from germline, CDR1 is SNHLY and CDR2 is FYNNEI. V gave up 1 base and J gave up 1 base, with 10 bases separating them. The CDR3 length is 15 residues. CDR3 sequence reads: CASSEDGNSNTEAFF. DNA for the CDR3: TGTGCCAGCAGTGAAGACGGGAACTCGAACACTGAAGCTTTCTTT.

The sample holds a few counts of this clonotype. CDR3 residues: CASSRVVGDREAFF. DNA for the CDR3: TGTGCCAGCAGTCGTGTCGTGGGGGACAGGGAAGCTTTCTTT. The rearrangement links TRBV12-3 or TRBV12-4 to TRBJ1-1; TRBD1 matches at 8 bases. The junction had 10 bases not matched to a gene; V was cut back by 5 bases and J by 8 bases. CDR3 length: 14 amino acids.

This chain connects TRBV5-1 to TRBJ2-5, with no clear D. Germline V gene sequence: CDR1 SGHRS, CDR2 YFSETQ. V lost 0 bases to trimming and J lost 4 bases, with 10 bases between them. This CDR3 has 14 amino acids. The CDR3: CASSLESTPETQYF. The DNA for the CDR3 is TGCGCCAGCAGCTTGGAGTCGACCCCAGAGACCCAGTACTTC.